A selection of T cell receptor beta chains follows, all from one sample in a study of shared clonotypes between healthy human individuals. Using immunoSEQ multiplex PCR, the repertoire was profiled, and TCRdb retains in-frame clones only, with some absent. The top ten hold about 0.38% of the sample, which has about 2.4 million clones, 93% seen once. Sequencing used naive CD4+ T cells from PBMCs. These receptors were obtained from a man aged 18 to 30 in good health. Some clones in this sample may be carry-over from other donors' samples. Both conserved end residues are trimmed from each CDR3.

V gene	J gene	CDR3 length	CDR3 protein
TRBV4-2	TRBJ2-7	10	ASSQGGLVPY
TRBV10-3	TRBJ2-1	13	AIRPGLDHYNEQF
TRBV11-2	TRBJ1-1	11	ASSAQTNTEAF
TRBV18	TRBJ2-1	15	ASSPLKTSGGNNEQF
TRBV28	TRBJ2-7	13	ASSLGLGGYYEQY
TRBV19	TRBJ1-5	12	ASSPTGMPQPQH
TRBV13	TRBJ2-7	13	ASSLLAGGAYEQY
TRBV27	TRBJ2-2	14	ASSLYARANTGELF
TRBV4-2	TRBJ1-2	12	ASSQEGRGYGYT
TRBV6-4	TRBJ2-1	10	ASKDRYNEQF
TRBV13	TRBJ2-1	18	ASNPSPGLAGVGSYNEQF
TRBV25-1	TRBJ1-3	13	ASSPPEFSGNTIY
TRBV5-4	TRBJ1-3	12	ASSRGTSGNTIY
TRBV19	TRBJ1-3	12	ASKYLGSGNTIY
TRBV27	TRBJ2-7	14	ASSKYQDRALHEQY
TRBV18	TRBJ2-7	14	ASSPLSTTGPYEQY
TRBV29-1	TRBJ2-1	11	SAGDSYYNEQF
TRBV5-1	TRBJ2-7	15	ASSLNTDFGTGTEQY
TRBV18	TRBJ1-4	13	ASSPLGRGNEKLF
TRBV28	TRBJ2-3	13	ASSSSILAGDTQY
TRBV18	TRBJ1-1	14	ASSPSRQGATTEAF
TRBV18	TRBJ1-3	17	ASSPDGSRTGLSGNTIY
TRBV11-2	TRBJ2-1	15	ASSSRTSGPSYNEQF
TRBV9	TRBJ2-1	13	ASSPKGTRYNEQF
TRBV2	TRBJ2-1	13	ASSVSGSSYNEQF
TRBV2	TRBJ1-5	12	ASSEVGGRQPQH
TRBV5-1	TRBJ1-1	12	ASSFPGGRTEAF
TRBV29-1	TRBJ2-5	10	SALMYQETQY
TRBV15	TRBJ2-2	15	ATSRGAGQRYTGELF
TRBV5-4	TRBJ2-1	12	ASGLGQAGNEQF
TRBV2	TRBJ1-4	12	ASSEARFNEKLF